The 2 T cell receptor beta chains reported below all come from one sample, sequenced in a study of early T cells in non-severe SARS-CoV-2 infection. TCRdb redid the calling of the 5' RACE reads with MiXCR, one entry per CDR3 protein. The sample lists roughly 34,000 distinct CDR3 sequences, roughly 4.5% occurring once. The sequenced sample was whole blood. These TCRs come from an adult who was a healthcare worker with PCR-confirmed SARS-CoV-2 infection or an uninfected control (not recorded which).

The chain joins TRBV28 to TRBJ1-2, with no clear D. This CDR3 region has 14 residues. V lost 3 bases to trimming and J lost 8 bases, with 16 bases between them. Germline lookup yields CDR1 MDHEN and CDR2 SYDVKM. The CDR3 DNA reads TGTGCCAGCAGTTTTAAGGGTAGTCGAAGCGGCTACACCTTC. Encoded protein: CASSFKGSRSGYTF.

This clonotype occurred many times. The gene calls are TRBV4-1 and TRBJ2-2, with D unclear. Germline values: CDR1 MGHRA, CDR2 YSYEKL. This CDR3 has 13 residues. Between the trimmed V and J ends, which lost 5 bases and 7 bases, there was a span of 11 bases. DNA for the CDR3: TGCGCCAGCAGCGGAAGGGCAGTCGGGGAGCTGTTTTTT. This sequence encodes CASSGRAVGELFF.